Presented here are 8 T cell receptor beta chains from one specimen sequenced in a study of T cells in Graves' hyperthyroidism and ophthalmopathy. What was amplified from RNA transcripts were TCR beta CDR3 regions. The HTBI set primed first-round TCR CDR3 RT-PCR. One entry per CDR3 protein, called by TCRdb with MiXCR from the multiplex PCR reads. The repertoire includes 500,000 to 650,000 distinct CDR3 sequences, 11% to 15% of them detected once, and about 15% sits in the top ten. The specimen sequenced was blood. Every receptor here comes from a middle-aged woman with Graves' hyperthyroidism.

The chain combines TRBV3-1 with TRBJ2-1; 14 bases are a match to TRBD2. The germline gives CDR1 LGHDT, CDR2 YNNKEL (reference sequence). J gave up 2 bases and V 1 base, and 1 base lay outside the gene matches. This CDR3 comprises 17 residues. The CDR3 DNA sequence: TGTGCCAGCAGCCAAGTGACTAGCGGGAGGGCCTACAATGAGCAGTTCTTC. Residues: CASSQVTSGRAYNEQFF.

About this clonotype itself: The conserved phenylalanine or tryptophan is not found at the CDR3 terminus, so this likely reflects a read error. The chain has TRBV7-9 and TRBJ1-4; no firm D call. Germline V CDR1 and CDR2: SEHNR, FQNEAQ (reference sequence). The ends were cut back, 1 base at V and 0 bases at J, with 3 bases in the middle. The CDR3 length is 14 residues. CDR3 in DNA: TGTGCCAGCAGCTTAGGAACAACTAATGAAAAACTGTTTGTT. This sequence encodes CASSLGTTNEKLFV.

In this sample, this clonotype turned up a few times. The J gene is TRBJ2-2, the V gene TRBV18, with TRBD2 matching 13 bases. The V gene's germline CDR1 is KGHSH and CDR2 LQKENI. V shed 6 bases, J shed 5 bases, and the junction held 3 bases outside the gene matches. This CDR3 has 15 amino acids. CDR3: CASSRTSGSTGELFF. For the CDR3, the DNA is TGTGCCAGCTCGCGGACTAGCGGGAGTACCGGGGAGCTGTTTTTT.

This clonotype turned up a few times. The CDR3 sequence: CSAHTQGGSRYTF. CDR3 DNA: TGCAGTGCTCACACACAGGGAGGGTCCCGCTACACCTTC. The chain has TRBV20-1 and TRBJ1-2, with D possibly matching TRBD1 (6 bases). This CDR3 region has 13 residues. CDR1 DFQATT and CDR2 SNEGSKA come from the germline V gene (reference sequence). V gave up 5 bases and J gave up 9 bases, with 19 bases separating them.

The CDR3 here is CASMGSVTGELFF. The CDR3 DNA reads TGTGCCAGTATGGGGTCGGTCACCGGGGAGCTGTTTTTT. The rearrangement links TRBV19 to TRBJ2-2; D is unclear. V was shortened by 7 bases and J by 4 bases, with 10 bases between the two germline ends. Germline CDR1 LNHDA, CDR2 SQIVND (reference sequence). The CDR3 has 13 residues.

This clonotype was counted a few times. The J gene is TRBJ2-5, the V gene TRBV5-1, with 10 positions matching TRBD2. V was clipped by 4 bases and J by 2 bases; unmatched bases: 8. Germline CDR1 reads SGHRS; CDR2 reads YFSETQ. This CDR3 spans 16 amino acids. CDR3 amino acids: CASSPLAGGAQETQYF. CDR3 DNA sequence: TGCGCCAGCAGCCCGTTAGCGGGAGGAGCTCAAGAGACCCAGTACTTC.

This clonotype was seen a handful of times. The rearrangement joins TRBV18 to TRBJ1-1; 8 nucleotides agree with TRBD1. V dropped 3 bases and J dropped 4; count of bases not matched to a gene: 7. This CDR3 is 15 amino acids long. Germline CDR1 reads KGHSH; CDR2 reads LQKENI. The CDR3 loop is CASSPTGVRTTEAFF. The CDR3 DNA sequence: TGTGCCAGCTCACCGACAGGGGTGAGGACCACTGAAGCTTTCTTT.

V and J are TRBV18 and TRBJ2-7; TRBD2 aligns across 8 bases. The CDR3 spans 14 residues. CDR1 and CDR2 from the germline V gene are KGHSH and LQKENI. V shed 6 bases, J shed 5 bases, and the junction held 9 bases outside the gene matches. Here the CDR3 DNA reads TGTGCCAGCTCTCCCGGGGGGGCTCAGGACGAGCAGTACTTC. Amino acids: CASSPGGAQDEQYF.